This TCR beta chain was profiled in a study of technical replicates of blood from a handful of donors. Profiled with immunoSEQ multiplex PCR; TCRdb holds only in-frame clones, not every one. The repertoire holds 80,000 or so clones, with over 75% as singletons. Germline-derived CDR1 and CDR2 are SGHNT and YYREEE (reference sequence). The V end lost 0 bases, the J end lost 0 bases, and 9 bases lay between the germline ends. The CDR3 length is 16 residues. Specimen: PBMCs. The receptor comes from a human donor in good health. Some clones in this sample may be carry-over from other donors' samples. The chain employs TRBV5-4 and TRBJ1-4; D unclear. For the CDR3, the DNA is TGTGCCAGCAGCTTGGTGGGAGCGGCAACTAATGAAAAACTGTTTTTT. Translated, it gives CASSLVGAATNEKLFF. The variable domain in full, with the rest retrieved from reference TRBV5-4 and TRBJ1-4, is ETGVTQSPTHLIKTRGQQVTLRCSSQSGHNTVSWYQQALGQGPQFIFQYYREEENGRGNFPPRFSGLQFPNYSSELNVNALELDDSALYLCASSLVGAATNEKLFFGSGTQLSVL.